These 27 T cell receptor beta chains originate from one sample sequenced in a study of patients and donors after allogeneic stem cell transplantation. A single record per CDR3 protein comes from TCRdb applying MiXCR to the RT-PCR reads. The sample contains 1,500 to 2,000 distinct CDR3 sequences, approximately 14% of which appear only once. Input material: blood, either unsorted or a sorted T cell fraction (not recorded which). All receptors derive from a human donor who was either an allogeneic HSCT recipient or a stem cell or donor lymphocyte infusion donor (not recorded which). It is not recorded whose cells these are; they may come from a transplant donor.

This clonotype counts as medium-sized. V gene TRBV6-5 combines with J gene TRBJ1-2; D is perhaps TRBD1 (5 bases). This CDR3 is 13 amino acids long. V lost 2 bases and J lost 6, with 10 bases in between. Per the germline V gene, CDR1 is MNHEY and CDR2 is SVGAGI. CDR3 protein: CASSYNRLNGYTF. In DNA form, the CDR3 reads TGTGCCAGCAGTTACAACAGGCTCAATGGCTACACCTTC.

The table lists this clonotype with a few counts. This chain uses TRBV11-2 with TRBJ2-1, with D possibly being TRBD2 (5 bases). The CDR3 extends over 18 amino acids. The V and J ends lost 5 bases and 0 bases respectively, with 20 bases between them. Per germline, CDR1 SGHAT and CDR2 FQNNGV. As DNA, the CDR3 is TGTGCCAGCAGCGGGGAGCGGCAGGCGAAGTCCTCCTACAATGAGCAGTTCTTC. Encoded protein: CASSGERQAKSSYNEQFF.

This clonotype was detected a few times. The gene calls are TRBV5-5 and TRBJ2-1, with D unclear. Germline-derived CDR1 and CDR2 are SGHKS and YYEKEE (reference sequence). V was clipped by 0 bases and J by 0 bases, with 7 bases between them. The CDR3 spans 15 residues. As DNA, the CDR3 is TGTGCCAGCAGCTTGGAACTTCGCTCCTACAATGAGCAGTTCTTC. This translates into CASSLELRSYNEQFF.

This clonotype was seen only a few times. The genes are TRBV6-2 or TRBV6-3 and TRBJ2-1; 9 bases are shared with TRBD1. V shed 7 bases and J 7 bases; nucleotides not matched to a gene: 11. The CDR3 is 15 residues long. Germline lookup yields CDR1 MNHEY and CDR2 SVGEGT. The CDR3 reads CASTKGTGGVNEQFF. In DNA form, the CDR3 reads TGTGCCAGCACCAAGGGAACAGGGGGCGTGAATGAGCAGTTCTTC.

The chain couples TRBV5-1 to TRBJ2-1; possibly TRBD2 for D (5 bases). CDR3 length: 14 amino acids. The germline V gene encodes CDR1 SGHRS and CDR2 YFSETQ. Trimming removed 2 bases from V and 6 bases from J, with 12 bases in between. CDR3 protein: CASSFGDLLNEQFF. The CDR3 nucleotides read TGCGCCAGCAGCTTCGGGGATCTACTCAATGAGCAGTTCTTC.

The chain uses TRBV4-3 and TRBJ2-1; D remains unclear. The CDR3 length is 13 residues. Between the trimmed V and J ends, which lost 1 base and 5 bases, there was a span of 6 bases. Germline V lookup: CDR1 LGHNA, CDR2 YSLEER. The CDR3 loop is CASSQGRDNEQFF. The CDR3, as DNA: TGCGCCAGCAGCCAAGGACGGGACAATGAGCAGTTCTTC.

This clonotype has just a few counts. CDR3 DNA: TGTGCCAGCAGGTGGGGCACGGCCTATGGCTACACCTTC. Its protein is CASRWGTAYGYTF. The chain couples TRBV5-6 to TRBJ1-2; possibly TRBD1 for D (5 bases). This CDR3 has 13 amino acids. V was cut by 5 bases and J by 4 bases, with 12 bases left in between. CDR1 and CDR2 (germline): SGHDT, YYEEEE.

The table lists this clonotype with a count of one. V usage is TRBV20-1 and J usage is TRBJ1-4; D gene uncertain. The CDR3 is made up of 14 amino acids. Germline V gene lookup returns CDR1 DFQATT and CDR2 SNEGSKA (reference sequence). V lost 2 bases and J 10 bases, leaving 17 bases between the germline ends. The CDR3 DNA reads TGCAGTGCTAGACGCGCCCAGGAAGTAGGAAAACTGTTTTTT. Its protein product is CSARRAQEVGKLFF.

This clonotype has only one observation. The chain joins TRBV27 to TRBJ2-7; tentatively, D is TRBD2 (6 bases). This CDR3 comprises 15 residues. V was shortened by 5 bases and J by 0 bases, with 14 bases between the two germline ends. Germline CDR1 and CDR2: MNHEY and SMNVEV (reference sequence). This chain's CDR3 is CASSPAGLYSYEQYV. CDR3 in DNA: TGTGCCAGCAGTCCTGCGGGACTTTACTCCTACGAGCAGTACGTC.

This clonotype was seen more than once but under ten times. The V gene is TRBV29-1, the J gene TRBJ1-2; D uncertain. The V gene lost 5 bases and the J gene lost 2 bases, with 9 bases spanning the gap. CDR3 length equals 12 residues. Germline loops: CDR1 SQVTM, CDR2 ANQGSEA. The CDR3: CSVPSGNYGYTF. In DNA, the CDR3 is TGCAGCGTTCCGAGCGGGAACTATGGCTACACCTTC.

The J gene is TRBJ2-7, the V gene TRBV6-1, with 8 nucleotides matching TRBD1. Germline assignment: CDR1 MNHNS and CDR2 SASEGT. The trim removed 5 bases at V and 3 bases at J, leaving 6 bases unmatched. The CDR3 contains 14 residues. As DNA, the CDR3 is TGTGCCAGCAGTCGTGGACAGGGTGGCTACGAGCAGTACGTC. It specifies CASSRGQGGYEQYV.

This clonotype was recorded a few times. The chain links TRBV20-1 to TRBJ1-6, with D possibly being TRBD1 (5 bases). The V end lost 2 bases, the J end lost 8 bases, and 10 bases lay between the germline ends. The CDR3 loop spans 13 amino acids. Germline assignment: CDR1 DFQATT and CDR2 SNEGSKA (reference sequence). The CDR3 here is CSARPVRDSPLHF. The CDR3 DNA reads as TGCAGTGCTAGACCCGTCAGGGATTCACCCCTCCACTTT.

The rearrangement joins TRBV6-1 to TRBJ1-6; TRBD1 agrees at 7 bases. Germline V gene sequence: CDR1 MNHNS, CDR2 SASEGT. There are 12 residues in the CDR3. The CDR3 region is CASGTDDSPLHF. DNA of the CDR3: TGTGCTAGCGGGACAGATGATTCACCCCTCCACTTT.

The V and J genes are TRBV30 and TRBJ2-3; TRBD1 matches 8 bases. The CDR3 runs 14 residues. After removal of 2 bases from V and 3 bases from J, the junction contained 4 bases not matched to a gene. Per germline, CDR1 GTSNPN and CDR2 SVGIG (reference sequence). The CDR3 region has the DNA TGTGCCTGGAGTCCGGGGACAGGTACAGATACGCAGTATTTT. As protein: CAWSPGTGTDTQYF.

J is TRBJ2-1 and V is TRBV20-1; a weak D match, TRBD1 (5 bases). The CDR3 contains 12 residues. The germline CDR1 and CDR2 sequences are DFQATT and SNEGSKA (reference sequence). The V gene lost 7 bases and the J gene lost 10 bases, with 17 bases spanning the gap. In DNA, the CDR3 is TGCAGTGTAGGGGTCCCACGATCGGAGCAGTTCTTC. Its translation: CSVGVPRSEQFF.

The CDR3 DNA sequence: TGTGCCAGCAGCTTAAGTTCCAGTAAAGAGACCCAGTACTTC. Its translation is CASSLSSSKETQYF. The chain is built from TRBV7-8 and TRBJ2-5; D unresolved. CDR1 is SGHVS, CDR2 FQNEAQ, per germline. The CDR3 runs to 14 residues. V lost 2 bases to trimming and J lost 3 bases, with 10 bases between them.

A note on this clonotype: A junction boundary mismatches the germline segment, possibly from a read error. The rearrangement joins TRBV7-7 to TRBJ1-1, with no clear D. Germline CDR1 SSHAT, CDR2 FNYEAQ (reference sequence). The CDR3 runs 13 residues. This CDR3 is CASSLEVNTEAFF. CDR3 DNA sequence: TGTGCTAGCAGCTTAGAAGTGAACACTGAAGCTTTCTTT.

Relative to its sample, this clonotype is medium-sized (0.01 to 0.1%). This sequence joins TRBV10-2 and TRBJ1-1; weak D call: TRBD1 (5 bases). V was clipped by 1 base and J by 10 bases, with 10 bases between them. This CDR3 region has 12 residues. Germline CDR1 and CDR2: WSHSY and SAAADI. CDR3 protein: CASSELRQRAFF. The CDR3 DNA reads TGCGCCAGCAGTGAGTTACGACAGAGAGCTTTCTTT.

Only a few counts were recorded for this clonotype. The rearrangement links TRBV7-3 to TRBJ1-2; D not resolved. The CDR3 is 13 amino acids. V gave up 5 bases and J gave up 4 bases, with 11 bases separating them. Germline CDR1 reads SGHTA; CDR2 reads FQGTGA. The CDR3 DNA follows: TGTGCCAGCAGCCCAGCGGGGAGCTATGGCTACACCTTC. Protein product: CASSPAGSYGYTF.

This clonotype was found a few times. The V gene is TRBV2, the J gene TRBJ1-2; D remains ambiguous. This CDR3 has 12 residues. V was pared by 3 bases and J by 2 bases, with 4 bases between. CDR1 and CDR2 from the germline V gene are SNHLY and FYNNEI. CDR3 nucleotide sequence: TGTGCCAGCAGTGAGGAAAACTATGGCTACACCTTC. Residues: CASSEENYGYTF.

This chain uses TRBV30 with TRBJ1-5, with D uncertain. Germline assignment: CDR1 GTSNPN and CDR2 SVGIG (reference sequence). Trimming removed 3 bases from V and 5 bases from J, with 11 bases in between. The CDR3 is 13 amino acids. CDR3 bases: TGTGCCTGGAGCCCCAATCCGGATCAGCCCCAGCATTTT. The encoded protein is CAWSPNPDQPQHF.

Worth noting for this clonotype: A read error may account for a junction end that differs from germline. The V gene is TRBV7-9, the J gene TRBJ2-5; D is uncertain. CDR1 and CDR2 (germline): SEHNR, FQNEAQ (reference sequence). The CDR3 has 11 amino acids. The CDR3 nucleotides read TGTGCCAGCAGCTTAGCCCGGACCCCTGACTTC. Its translation is CASSLARTPDF.

This clonotype is classed as medium-sized (0.01 to 0.1%). The V and J genes are TRBV5-1 and TRBJ2-3, with no clear D. CDR1 is SGHRS, CDR2 YFSETQ, per germline. The CDR3 runs to 13 residues. V lost 4 bases, J lost 4 bases, and 10 bases lay in between. Here the CDR3 DNA reads TGCGCCAGCAGCGTAAACCCTGCAGATACGCAGTATTTT. Its translation: CASSVNPADTQYF.

By proportion, this clonotype is large. The chain carries TRBV6-2 or TRBV6-3 and TRBJ2-7; no clear D. The CDR3 consists of 14 residues. Germline V gene data show CDR1 as MNHEY and CDR2 as SVGEGT. V dropped 6 bases and J dropped 2 bases, with 14 bases sitting between them. The CDR3 protein is CASSQTFQAYEQYF. The CDR3 DNA follows: TGTGCCAGCAGCCAGACGTTCCAGGCCTACGAGCAGTACTTC.

For the CDR3, the DNA is TGTGCCAGCAGCCAAGTTGTGGCTTTCTTT. It specifies CASSQVVAFF. The genes are TRBV3-1 and TRBJ1-1, with D uncertain. The V and J ends lost 1 base and 11 bases respectively, with 5 bases between them. CDR3 length: 10 amino acids. Germline V CDR1 and CDR2: LGHDT, YNNKEL (reference sequence).

The genes are TRBV11-2 and TRBJ2-3; D perhaps matches TRBD2 (5 bases). V was clipped by 3 bases and J by 5 bases, with 6 bases between them. Germline V CDR1 and CDR2: SGHAT, FQNNGV. The CDR3 loop spans 12 amino acids. Here the CDR3 DNA reads TGTGCCAGCAGCTTCGGGGAAGATACGCAGTATTTT. It codes for CASSFGEDTQYF.

This chain joins TRBV7-8 and TRBJ2-7; a possible D gene is TRBD1 (7 bases). This CDR3 has 12 residues. From germline, CDR1 is SGHVS and CDR2 FQNEAQ. The V gene lost 5 bases and the J gene lost 7 bases, with 12 bases spanning the gap. The CDR3 region has the DNA TGTGCCAGCAGCCCGACAGGGAGGGAGCAGTACTTC. Residues: CASSPTGREQYF.